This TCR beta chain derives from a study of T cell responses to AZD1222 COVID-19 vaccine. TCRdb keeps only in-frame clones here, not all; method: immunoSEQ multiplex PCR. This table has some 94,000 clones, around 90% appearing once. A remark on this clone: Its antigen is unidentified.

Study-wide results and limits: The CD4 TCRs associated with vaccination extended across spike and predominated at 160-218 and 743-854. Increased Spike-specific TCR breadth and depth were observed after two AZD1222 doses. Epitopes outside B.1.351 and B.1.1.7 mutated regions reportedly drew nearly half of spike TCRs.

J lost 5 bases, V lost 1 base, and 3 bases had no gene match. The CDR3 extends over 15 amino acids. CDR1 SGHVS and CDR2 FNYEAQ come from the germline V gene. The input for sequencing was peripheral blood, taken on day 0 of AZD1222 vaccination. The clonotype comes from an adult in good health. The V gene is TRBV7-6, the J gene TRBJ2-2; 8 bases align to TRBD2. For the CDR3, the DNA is TGTGCCAGCAGCTTAGTTGCGGGGGGTACCGGGGAGCTGTTTTTT. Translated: CASSLVAGGTGELFF.